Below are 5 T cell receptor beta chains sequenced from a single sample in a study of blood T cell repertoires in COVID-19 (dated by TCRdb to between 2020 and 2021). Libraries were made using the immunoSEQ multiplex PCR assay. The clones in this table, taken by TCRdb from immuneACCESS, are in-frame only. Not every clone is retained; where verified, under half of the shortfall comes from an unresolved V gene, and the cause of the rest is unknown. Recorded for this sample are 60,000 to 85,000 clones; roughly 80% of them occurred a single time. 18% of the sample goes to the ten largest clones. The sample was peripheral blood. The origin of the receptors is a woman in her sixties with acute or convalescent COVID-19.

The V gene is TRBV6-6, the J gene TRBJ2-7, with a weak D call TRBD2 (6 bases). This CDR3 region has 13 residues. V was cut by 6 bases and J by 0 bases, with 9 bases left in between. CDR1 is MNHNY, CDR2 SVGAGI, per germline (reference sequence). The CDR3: CASRDGSSYEQYF. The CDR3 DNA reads TGTGCCAGCAGGGACGGGAGCTCCTACGAGCAGTACTTC.

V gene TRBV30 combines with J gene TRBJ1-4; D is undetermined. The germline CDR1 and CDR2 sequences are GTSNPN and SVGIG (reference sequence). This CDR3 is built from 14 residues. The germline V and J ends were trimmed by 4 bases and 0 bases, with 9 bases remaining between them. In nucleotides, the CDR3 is TGTGCCTGGACCGAGAAGACAACTAATGAAAAACTGTTTTTT. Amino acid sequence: CAWTEKTTNEKLFF.

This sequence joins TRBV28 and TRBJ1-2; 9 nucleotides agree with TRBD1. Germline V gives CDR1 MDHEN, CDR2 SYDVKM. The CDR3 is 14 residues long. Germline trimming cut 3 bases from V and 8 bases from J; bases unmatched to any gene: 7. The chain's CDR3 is CASSLETGGGGYTF. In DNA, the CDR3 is TGTGCCAGCAGTTTGGAAACAGGGGGCGGAGGCTACACCTTC.

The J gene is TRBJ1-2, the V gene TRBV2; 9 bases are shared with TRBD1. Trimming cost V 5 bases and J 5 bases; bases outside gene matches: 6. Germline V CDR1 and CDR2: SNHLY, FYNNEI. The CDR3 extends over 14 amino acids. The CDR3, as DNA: TGTGCCAGCAGTCGGACAGGGGCGAGTTATGGCTACACCTTC. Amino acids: CASSRTGASYGYTF.

CDR3 region: CASKSGDVSSPLHF. DNA of the CDR3: TGTGCCAGTAAGAGCGGAGACGTGAGTTCACCCCTCCACTTT. The V and J genes are TRBV19 and TRBJ1-6, with D unresolved. Trimming took off 7 bases at V and 9 bases at J, with 16 bases between the two ends. This CDR3 has 14 residues. Germline CDR1 and CDR2: LNHDA and SQIVND (reference sequence).